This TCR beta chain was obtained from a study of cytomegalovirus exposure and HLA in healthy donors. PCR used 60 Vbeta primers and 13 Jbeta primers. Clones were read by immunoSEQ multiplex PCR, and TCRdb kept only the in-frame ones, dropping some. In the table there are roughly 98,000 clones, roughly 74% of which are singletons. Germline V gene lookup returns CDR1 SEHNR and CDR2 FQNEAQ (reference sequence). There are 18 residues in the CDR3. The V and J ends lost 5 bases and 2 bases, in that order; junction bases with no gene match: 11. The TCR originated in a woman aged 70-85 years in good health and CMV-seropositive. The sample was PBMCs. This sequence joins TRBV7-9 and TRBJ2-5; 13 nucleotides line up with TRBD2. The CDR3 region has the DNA TGTGCCAGCAGCCGGACTAGCGGGGGTTCGTTGAGACAAGAGACCCAGTACTTC. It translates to CASSRTSGGSLRQETQYF. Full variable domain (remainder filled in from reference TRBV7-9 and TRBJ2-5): DTGVSQNPRHKITKRGQNVTFRCDPISEHNRLYWYRQTLGQGPEFLTYFQNEAQLEKSRLLSDRFSAERPKGSFSTLEIQRTEQGDSAMYLCASSRTSGGSLRQETQYFGPGTRLLVL.